This T cell receptor beta chain derives from a study of blood T cells in healthy people across ages. A J-beta primer mix and a sample-barcoded 5' primer were used in a second PCR of roughly 6 to 11 cycles. One entry per CDR3 protein results from TCRdb running MiXCR on the 5' RACE reads. Here the sample spans fewer than 1.5 million distinct CDR3 sequences, approximately 38% being singletons. Germline V CDR1 and CDR2: SGHRS, YFSETQ. V shed 3 bases and J 3 bases; nucleotides not matched to a gene: 10. CDR3 length: 17 residues. This TCR was recovered from a woman between 18 and 29 years old in good health. This chain uses TRBV5-1 with TRBJ1-2; TRBD1 matches 11 bases. Sequencing was done on a sample of blood. CDR3 nucleotide sequence: TGCGCCAGCAGCTACGAAACCGGGACAGGGGGTTACTATGGCTACACCTTC. It is translated as CASSYETGTGGYYGYTF.